This T cell receptor beta chain was sequenced in a study of a mutant IDH1 vaccine in newly diagnosed glioma (dated by TCRdb to 2020 to 2022). In terms of the full investigation: Vaccination began 4-6 weeks after radiotherapy alone, or alongside temozolomide cycles in the chemotherapy-containing groups. Before enrollment, most patients had been given radiochemotherapy with temozolomide as standard therapy, while the rest had received either radiotherapy alone or temozolomide alone. The week-35 safety follow-up was designated visit V12, and the week-47 end of study was designated visit V13. Longitudinal TCRB deep sequencing was performed for roughly 24 treated patients wherever samples were available for exploratory analyses. Peripheral blood was drawn at six visits: V03 (baseline), V05, V07, V10, V12 and V13. Of the 30 or so patients who were treated, around 60% were male and roughly 38% were female, and the mean age was about 40 years. Overall study results and their limits: PBMC samples for TCRB deep sequencing were selected based on availability. Changes in the top peripheral T cell clonotypes picked up by TCRB sequencing did not appear to be linked to pseudoprogression. The authors stated that sample limitations prevented analyses of patient blood samples from being reproduced. Across multiple MHC alleles, vaccine-induced immune responses were seen in approximately 93% of patients.

Turning to this clone: Its antigen is unknown. No base quality values were provided; no much bigger clone lies one nucleotide off.

Interpreted using the paper, the time point label stands for: week 47, end of study. Each vaccine dose, consisting of 300 ug of a 20-mer mutant IDH1 peptide in Montanide, was administered subcutaneously with topical imiquimod. Patients received eight vaccinations in weeks 1, 3, 5, 7, 11, 15, 19 and 23, corresponding to visits V03 through V10. Newly diagnosed WHO grade 3 or 4 IDH1-mutant astrocytomas showing loss of nuclear ATRX were present in the donors. The samples were drawn from NOA16, a multicentre, single-arm, open-label phase I trial in Germany that tested a mutant IDH1 peptide vaccine in humans for the first time. Genomic DNA for TCRB sequencing was extracted from EDTA blood using the DNeasy Blood and Tissue Kit. Library construction relied on the immunoSEQ multiplex PCR assay. Rearranged TCR beta chain sequences were amplified with the hsTCRB Kit following the manufacturer's protocol. Sequencing of TCRB libraries was carried out on an Illumina MiSeq. Turning to the authors' computational methods: The proprietary platform of the kit vendor was used for demultiplexing, trimming and gene mapping. The clones in this table, taken by TCRdb from immuneACCESS, are in-frame only. Not every clone is retained; where verified, under half of the shortfall comes from an unresolved V gene, and the cause of the rest is unknown. The V and J calls and the clone size are those of that table, but D and trimming were determined from the DNA. This sample comprises about 50,000 clones, roughly 84% of them detected only once. Of the sample, around 4.7% is held by the ten largest clones.

The source is a woman in her 30s with glioma. Some clones in this sample may be carry-over from other donors' samples. The specimen was PBMCs, collected from a glioma patient whose treatment included an IDH1 peptide vaccine.

The DNA reads as follows: TGCGCCAGCAGCTTGGCGGGGGATTGGAACACTGAAGCTTTCTTT. The resulting protein is CASSLAGDWNTEAFF. The rearrangement combines TRBV5-1 with TRBJ1-1; tentative D gene TRBD1, with 5 bases matching. The V and J ends are trimmed by 0 bases and 1 base, leaving 10 bases between them. The germline V gene gives CDR1 as SGHRS and CDR2 as YFSETQ. The CDR3, from cysteine to phenylalanine, totals 15 residues. CDR3 DNA is the only sequence kept; it has 45 bases, read in frame from the first base.